This entry lists 27 T cell receptor beta chains sequenced from one sample in a study of cytomegalovirus exposure and HLA in healthy donors. Vbeta (60) and Jbeta (13) primers were used in the PCR. Profiling relied on immunoSEQ multiplex PCR, and the TCRdb table lists in-frame clones only, not all of them. The sample has 65,000 to 80,000 clones. Specimen: PBMCs. The receptors derive from a man aged 30-40 years in good health and CMV-seronegative.

The chain links TRBV19 to TRBJ1-3; D gene uncertain. The CDR3 spans 17 residues. V lost 3 bases, J lost 0 bases, and 15 bases lay in between. The germline CDR1 and CDR2 sequences are LNHDA and SQIVND (reference sequence). CDR3 DNA: TGTGCCAGTAGTATTGTATCCCAGGTCCTCTCTGGAAACACCATATATTTT. This encodes CASSIVSQVLSGNTIYF.

This sequence joins TRBV5-4 and TRBJ2-5, with 9 bases aligning to TRBD2. This CDR3 has 15 amino acids. Germline V gives CDR1 SGHNT, CDR2 YYREEE (reference sequence). V lost 4 bases and J lost 5; bases outside the gene matches: 9. The CDR3 DNA reads as TGTGCCAGCAGCCTAAGCGCGGGGGGGAGGGAGACCCAGTACTTC. The encoded protein is CASSLSAGGRETQYF.

CDR3 bases: TGTGCCTGGAGTGTACAATGGACTAGCGGGAGGGCAAATGAGCAGTTCTTC. This encodes CAWSVQWTSGRANEQFF. V is TRBV30 and J is TRBJ2-1; 15 bases fit TRBD2. Germline CDR1 and CDR2: GTSNPN and SVGIG (reference sequence). The CDR3 is made up of 17 amino acids. V shed 0 bases and J 7 bases; nucleotides not matched to a gene: 7.

The chain joins TRBV23-1 to TRBJ2-5; possible D gene TRBD1, 5 bases. TRBV23-1 is assigned to the ORF class and has an uncertain function. Trimming took 0 bases from V and 5 from J, leaving 10 bases between them. This CDR3 is 14 amino acids long. CDR3 loop: CASSQSGAAETQYF. The DNA for the CDR3 is TGCGCCAGCAGTCAATCAGGGGCTGCGGAGACCCAGTACTTC.

The chain uses TRBV15 and TRBJ2-1, with 11 bases lining up with TRBD2. Germline values: CDR1 LNHNV, CDR2 YYDKDF (reference sequence). With 0 bases clipped from V and 6 bases from J, the junction kept 7 bases outside the gene matches. This CDR3 has 17 residues. This chain's CDR3 is CATSREGSGGAFNEQFF. In DNA, the CDR3 is TGTGCCACCAGCAGAGAGGGTAGCGGGGGGGCCTTCAATGAGCAGTTCTTC.

The rearrangement joins TRBV4-3 to TRBJ1-3, with D hard to call. V dropped 0 bases and J dropped 4 bases, with 22 bases sitting between them. This CDR3 comprises 19 residues. CDR1 is LGHNA and CDR2 is YSLEER in the germline V gene. This CDR3 is CASSQDSPLGQAGGNTIYF. DNA for the CDR3: TGCGCCAGCAGCCAAGACTCCCCCCTTGGGCAGGCGGGAGGAAACACCATATATTTT.

The J gene is TRBJ1-3, the V gene TRBV5-6; D uncertain. This CDR3 has 11 residues. Germline lookup yields CDR1 SGHDT and CDR2 YYEEEE. The V and J ends lost 1 base and 8 bases respectively, with 4 bases between them. DNA of the CDR3: TGTGCCAGCAGCTTGCAGGACACCATATATTTT. As protein: CASSLQDTIYF.

The rearrangement joins TRBV11-1 to TRBJ1-5; the match to TRBD1 covers 8 bases. The CDR3 contains 17 residues. The J segment lost 5 bases and the V segment lost 1 base, leaving 10 bases of the junction unmatched. The germline gives CDR1 SGHAT, CDR2 FQDESV (reference sequence). The CDR3 here is CASSLDGTGLVDQPQHF. The CDR3 DNA reads TGTGCCAGCAGCTTAGACGGGACAGGCTTAGTCGATCAGCCCCAGCATTTT.

The chain carries TRBV27 and TRBJ1-1; D might be TRBD1 (6 bases). The CDR3 extends over 14 amino acids. Germline CDR1 reads MNHEY; CDR2 reads SMNVEV (reference sequence). Trimming took 4 bases from V and 4 from J, leaving 13 bases between them. The CDR3 is CASSYEGVGTEAFF. The DNA for the CDR3 is TGTGCCAGCAGTTACGAGGGGGTTGGCACTGAAGCTTTCTTT.

This chain joins TRBV5-1 and TRBJ2-7; no reliable D call. The CDR3 spans 16 residues. With 0 bases removed from V and 2 bases from J, the gap between germline ends came to 15 bases. Per the germline V gene, CDR1 is SGHRS and CDR2 is YFSETQ. CDR3 amino acids: CASSLGSYFETYEQYF. As DNA, the CDR3 is TGCGCCAGCAGCTTGGGTTCGTATTTCGAGACCTACGAGCAGTACTTC.

The chain employs TRBV6-5 and TRBJ1-4; possible D gene TRBD1, 6 bases. Germline CDR1 and CDR2: MNHEY and SVGAGI. CDR3 length equals 14 residues. V was clipped by 6 bases and J by 2 bases, with 10 bases between them. In nucleotides, the CDR3 is TGTGCCAGCAGAACAGGGTTCACTAATGAAAAACTGTTTTTT. This codes for CASRTGFTNEKLFF.

V usage is TRBV10-3 and J usage is TRBJ1-2, with 9 bases identical to TRBD1. This CDR3 has 15 amino acids. V lost 3 bases, J lost 4 bases, and 6 bases stayed unmatched. Germline V gene sequence: CDR1 ENHRY, CDR2 SYGVKD. CDR3 sequence reads: CAISEIGQGFYGYTF. CDR3 coding DNA: TGTGCCATCAGTGAAATTGGACAGGGGTTCTATGGCTACACCTTC.

The J gene is TRBJ2-1, the V gene TRBV9; D is unclear. The V gene lost 0 bases and the J gene lost 0 bases, with 10 bases spanning the gap. CDR3 length equals 16 residues. Germline CDR1 and CDR2: SGDLS and YYNGEE. In DNA, the CDR3 is TGTGCCAGCAGCGTAGGGCGCCACAGCTCCTACAATGAGCAGTTCTTC. Amino acids: CASSVGRHSSYNEQFF.

The rearrangement uses TRBV5-1 and TRBJ2-1; tentatively, D is TRBD1 (6 bases). The germline V gene has CDR1 SGHRS and CDR2 YFSETQ. V shed 4 bases and J shed 10 bases, with 12 bases lying between them. The CDR3 has 12 residues. The CDR3 DNA follows: TGCGCCAGCAGCACCAGGGGACGGGAGCAGTTCTTC. It yields the protein CASSTRGREQFF.

The chain recombines TRBV11-3 with TRBJ2-7; 8 nucleotides match TRBD2. V lost 5 bases to trimming and J lost 4 bases; unmatched junction nucleotides: 7. The CDR3 contains 14 residues. The germline gives CDR1 SGHNT, CDR2 YENEEA. For the CDR3, the DNA is TGTGCCAGCAGCCGCGGACTAGCTTCATACGAGCAGTACTTC. It is translated as CASSRGLASYEQYF.

The genes are TRBV5-4 and TRBJ1-2; possible D gene TRBD1, 5 bases. V gave up 4 bases and J gave up 7 bases, with 11 bases separating them. The CDR3 runs 12 residues. Germline V CDR1 and CDR2: SGHNT, YYREEE (reference sequence). The chain's CDR3 is CASSNGTLGYTF. The CDR3, as DNA: TGTGCCAGCAGCAACGGGACTCTTGGCTACACCTTC.

The chain uses TRBV5-1 and TRBJ1-2; 8 positions agree with TRBD1. Trimming cost V 3 bases and J 7 bases; bases outside gene matches: 8. The CDR3 totals 14 residues. CDR1 is SGHRS, CDR2 YFSETQ, per germline. CDR3 DNA: TGCGCCAGCAGCTACTATACAGGGGGAAGTGGCTACACCTTC. It encodes CASSYYTGGSGYTF.

J is TRBJ1-2 and V is TRBV7-8; D may be TRBD1 (5 bases). Germline V gives CDR1 SGHVS, CDR2 FQNEAQ. The CDR3 is 16 residues long. The germline V and J ends were trimmed by 1 base and 1 base, with 13 bases remaining between them. In DNA, the CDR3 is TGTGCCAGCAGCTTAGGCCTTCGGAGGGGTAACTATGGCTACACCTTC. Translated: CASSLGLRRGNYGYTF.

The chain has TRBV10-3 and TRBJ2-5, with TRBD2 identical over 9 bases. J gave up 2 bases and V 5 bases, and 0 bases lay outside the gene matches. Germline V CDR1 and CDR2: ENHRY, SYGVKD. This CDR3 spans 13 amino acids. CDR3 in DNA: TGTGCCATCAGTAGCGGGGGGCAAGAGACCCAGTACTTC. The encoded protein is CAISSGGQETQYF.

CDR3 region: CASSLVERGTRARNCYTF. In DNA form, the CDR3 reads TGTGCCAGCAGCTTAGTGGAAAGGGGGACAAGGGCCCGGAATTGCTACACCTTC. The V call is TRBV11-1, the J call TRBJ1-2, with D maybe TRBD1 (6 bases). This CDR3 is built from 18 residues. The ends were cut back, 1 base at V and 9 bases at J, with 27 bases in the middle. Germline V gene data show CDR1 as SGHAT and CDR2 as FQDESV (reference sequence).

The J gene is TRBJ2-5, the V gene TRBV5-1; TRBD1 might be the D (6 bases). Between the trimmed V and J ends, which lost 4 bases and 5 bases, there was a span of 12 bases. Looked up from germline, CDR1 is SGHRS and CDR2 is YFSETQ. This CDR3 contains 13 residues. The CDR3 DNA sequence: TGCGCCAGCAGCCCTGGCAGGGGTGAGACCCAGTACTTC. Its translation is CASSPGRGETQYF.

The chain has TRBV5-1 and TRBJ2-4; a possible D gene is TRBD1 (6 bases). The CDR3 totals 13 residues. The germline CDR1 and CDR2 sequences are SGHRS and YFSETQ. Trimming cost V 1 base and J 9 bases, with 11 bases left between them. Written as DNA, the CDR3 is TGCGCCAGCAGCTTGCACAGGGCAGCCATTCAGTACTTC. It specifies CASSLHRAAIQYF. The whole variable domain, filled in from reference TRBV5-1 and TRBJ2-4, reads KAGVTQTPRYLIKTRGQQVTLSCSPISGHRSVSWYQQTPGQGLQFLFEYFSETQRNKGNFPGRFSGRQFSNSRSEMNVSTLELGDSALYLCASSLHRAAIQYFGAGTRLSVL.

This chain joins TRBV5-1 and TRBJ1-1, with 10 bases identical to TRBD1. The CDR3 runs to 15 residues. Germline assignment: CDR1 SGHRS and CDR2 YFSETQ. V was clipped by 0 bases and J by 4 bases; unmatched bases: 3. The CDR3 region is CASSLGGQGGTEAFF. CDR3 bases: TGCGCCAGCAGCTTGGGTGGACAGGGGGGCACTGAAGCTTTCTTT.

V usage is TRBV2 and J usage is TRBJ1-1, with 12 nucleotides matching TRBD1. After removal of 6 bases from V and 3 bases from J, the junction contained 8 bases not matched to a gene. The CDR3 is 16 amino acids. Looked up from germline, CDR1 is SNHLY and CDR2 is FYNNEI. The chain's CDR3 is CASREGQGAWDTEAFF. The CDR3 DNA reads TGTGCCAGCAGGGAGGGACAGGGGGCATGGGACACTGAAGCTTTCTTT. The whole variable domain, filled in from reference TRBV2 and TRBJ1-1, reads EPEVTQTPSHQVTQMGQEVILRCVPISNHLYFYWYRQILGQKVEFLVSFYNNEISEKSEIFDDQFSVERPDGSNFTLKIRSTKLEDSAMYFCASREGQGAWDTEAFFGQGTRLTVV.

The chain joins TRBV9 to TRBJ1-1; TRBD1 is a possible D gene (5 bases). Trimming removed 1 base at V and 7 bases at J, with 17 bases between. The CDR3 loop spans 15 amino acids. Germline values: CDR1 SGDLS, CDR2 YYNGEE. CDR3 in amino acids: CASSVTPGTASEAFF. In nucleotides, the CDR3 is TGTGCCAGCAGCGTAACTCCCGGGACTGCAAGTGAAGCTTTCTTT.

The CDR3 nucleotides are TGTGCCATCAGTGAGTCGAAAGGGAGGAACTATGGCTACACCTTC. This sequence encodes CAISESKGRNYGYTF. V is TRBV10-3 and J is TRBJ1-2; D is ambiguous. CDR1 is ENHRY, CDR2 SYGVKD, per germline. The CDR3 has 15 residues. V was clipped by 0 bases and J by 2 bases, with 10 bases between them.

The chain couples TRBV6-5 to TRBJ2-3; 7 bases line up with TRBD2. The ends lost 2 bases at V and 4 bases at J; junction bases unmatched: 3. This CDR3 has 14 amino acids. From germline, CDR1 is MNHEY and CDR2 SVGAGI. The CDR3 DNA is TGTGCCAGCAGTTACAGGGCGGGAGCAGATACGCAGTATTTT. Protein product: CASSYRAGADTQYF.